Listed below are T cell receptor beta chains from one sample, sequenced in a study of blood T cell repertoires in COVID-19. The protocol was immunoSEQ multiplex PCR, while the TCRdb copy is restricted to in-frame clones and leaves out a portion. Here the sample spans about 180,000 clones, around 89% being singletons. Source material: peripheral blood. Receptors were obtained from a woman in her 30s with acute or convalescent COVID-19. Each CDR3 is given with its conserved first and last residue. The D gene is left open where the match is weak. Clone size is given for some rows only: seen once, a few or many times, or a class if the clone is expanded.

CDR3aa: CASSQDRAQPQHF; CDR3nt: TGTGCCAGCAGCCAAGACAGGGCTCAGCCCCAGCATTTT; v_gene: TRBV3-1/TRBV3-2; len: 13; d_gene: NA; j_gene: TRBJ1-5; abundance: NA
CDR3aa: CASSGSSGTYNEQFF; CDR3nt: TGTGCCAGCAGTGGGAGTAGCGGGACTTACAATGAGCAGTTCTTC; v_gene: TRBV2; len: 15; d_gene: TRBD2; j_gene: TRBJ2-1; abundance: NA
CDR3aa: CASSLSLASGEQYF; CDR3nt: TGTGCCAGCAGCTTATCTTTGGCGTCGGGCGAGCAGTACTTC; v_gene: TRBV7-2; len: 14; d_gene: NA; j_gene: TRBJ2-7; abundance: NA
CDR3aa: CASAGDNYGYTF; CDR3nt: TGTGCCAGCGCAGGGGACAACTATGGCTACACCTTC; v_gene: TRBV2; len: 12; d_gene: NA; j_gene: TRBJ1-2; abundance: NA
CDR3aa: CSVSGQQNTEAFF; CDR3nt: TGCAGCGTTTCTGGACAGCAGAACACTGAAGCTTTCTTT; v_gene: TRBV29-1; len: 13; d_gene: NA; j_gene: TRBJ1-1; abundance: NA
CDR3aa: CASSLVAEETQYF; CDR3nt: TGTGCCAGCAGCTTGGTAGCGGAAGAGACCCAGTACTTC; v_gene: TRBV5-4; len: 13; d_gene: NA; j_gene: TRBJ2-5; abundance: NA
CDR3aa: CATRRGGLNEKLFF; CDR3nt: TGTGCCACAAGAAGGGGAGGGCTAAATGAAAAACTGTTTTTT; v_gene: TRBV27; len: 14; d_gene: NA; j_gene: TRBJ1-4; abundance: NA
CDR3aa: CASSQDGEQPQHF; CDR3nt: TGTGCCAGCAGCCAAGATGGAGAACAGCCCCAGCATTTT; v_gene: TRBV3-1/TRBV3-2; len: 13; d_gene: NA; j_gene: TRBJ1-5; abundance: NA
CDR3aa: CASSLQGGGGYTF; CDR3nt: TGTGCCAGCAGTTTACAAGGGGGCGGTGGCTACACCTTC; v_gene: TRBV27; len: 13; d_gene: TRBD1; j_gene: TRBJ1-2; abundance: NA
CDR3aa: CASGTTGRGGYTF; CDR3nt: TGTGCTAGTGGGACCACAGGGAGGGGTGGCTACACCTTC; v_gene: TRBV12-5; len: 13; d_gene: NA; j_gene: TRBJ1-2; abundance: once
CDR3aa: CASVSPGLAQFF; CDR3nt: TGTGCCAGCGTATCTCCGGGACTAGCGCAGTTCTTC; v_gene: TRBV6-5; len: 12; d_gene: TRBD2; j_gene: TRBJ2-1; abundance: NA
CDR3aa: CASSRVRRSYNEQFF; CDR3nt: TGTGCCAGTAGTAGGGTTAGGAGGTCCTACAATGAGCAGTTCTTC; v_gene: TRBV19; len: 15; d_gene: NA; j_gene: TRBJ2-1; abundance: NA
CDR3aa: CASTPSGSSGELFF; CDR3nt: TGCGCCAGCACCCCTAGCGGGAGTTCCGGGGAGCTGTTTTTT; v_gene: TRBV10-2; len: 14; d_gene: TRBD2; j_gene: TRBJ2-2; abundance: few
CDR3aa: CSASTGSYEQYF; CDR3nt: TGCAGTGCTAGTACCGGGAGCTACGAGCAGTACTTC; v_gene: TRBV20-1; len: 12; d_gene: NA; j_gene: TRBJ2-7; abundance: NA
CDR3aa: CASSSSGGTQYF; CDR3nt: TGTGCCAGCAGTTCCTCCGGGGGGACCCAGTACTTC; v_gene: TRBV27; len: 12; d_gene: NA; j_gene: TRBJ2-5; abundance: NA
CDR3aa: CASGRTGSYEQYF; CDR3nt: TGTGCCAGCGGTCGGACAGGGTCCTACGAGCAGTACTTC; v_gene: TRBV7-9; len: 13; d_gene: TRBD1; j_gene: TRBJ2-7; abundance: NA
CDR3aa: CASSPTESSYEQYF; CDR3nt: TGTGCCAGCAGCCCTACCGAGAGCTCCTACGAGCAGTACTTC; v_gene: TRBV3-1/TRBV3-2; len: 14; d_gene: NA; j_gene: TRBJ2-7; abundance: NA
CDR3aa: CASSQVGTSGTVSTYEQYF; CDR3nt: TGTGCCAGCAGCCAAGTGGGGACTAGCGGGACTGTAAGCACCTACGAGCAGTACTTC; v_gene: TRBV14; len: 19; d_gene: TRBD2; j_gene: TRBJ2-7; abundance: NA
CDR3aa: CAIPLYGYTF; CDR3nt: TGTGCCATTCCCCTTTATGGCTACACCTTC; v_gene: TRBV21-1; len: 10; d_gene: NA; j_gene: TRBJ1-2; abundance: NA
CDR3aa: CASSRSLRMGYEQYF; CDR3nt: TGTGCCAGCAGTCGATCCCTCAGGATGGGCTACGAGCAGTACTTC; v_gene: TRBV6-4; len: 15; d_gene: NA; j_gene: TRBJ2-7; abundance: NA
CDR3aa: CASSLGGQEETQYF; CDR3nt: TGTGCCAGCAGCTTGGGGGGACAAGAAGAGACCCAGTACTTC; v_gene: TRBV5-5; len: 14; d_gene: NA; j_gene: TRBJ2-5; abundance: NA
CDR3aa: CASGQRNRDYTF; CDR3nt: TGTGCCAGCGGGCAACGCAACCGGGACTACACCTTC; v_gene: TRBV28; len: 12; d_gene: NA; j_gene: TRBJ1-2; abundance: NA
CDR3aa: CASSLFGSSYEQYF; CDR3nt: TGTGCCAGCAGTTTATTCGGGAGCTCCTACGAGCAGTACTTC; v_gene: TRBV27; len: 14; d_gene: NA; j_gene: TRBJ2-7; abundance: once